This TCR beta chain was retrieved from a study of Graves' ophthalmopathy and Graves' hyperthyroidism. By share, this clonotype ranks as medium-sized (0.01 to 0.1%). Clinical symptoms, serum thyroxine, TRAb, thyroid ultrasound and orbital computed tomography determined diagnosis. The germline V gene has CDR1 SGHTA and CDR2 FQGNSA. The CDR3 sequence is 13 residues long. The V gene lost 6 bases and the J gene lost 7 bases, with 10 bases spanning the gap. The authors amplified TCR beta CDR3 regions, and they did so from RNA transcripts for repertoire sequencing. First-round RT-PCR with HTBI primers preceded a second-round multiplex PCR. TCRdb independently ran MiXCR on the multiplex PCR reads; one entry per CDR3 protein. The sample yields about 16,000 distinct CDR3 sequences, roughly 46% seen once.

The chain recombines TRBV7-2 with TRBJ1-6; tentative D call: TRBD1 (5 bases). The TCR sequence derives from a middle-aged woman with stable Graves' hyperthyroidism. The sequencing sample was made of peripheral blood. Here the CDR3 DNA reads TGTGCCAGCAGAACTCAGGGAAATTCACCCCTCCACTTT. It codes for CASRTQGNSPLHF.